This passage covers 8 T cell receptor beta chains from one sample sequenced in a study of patients and donors after allogeneic stem cell transplantation. A single record per CDR3 protein comes from TCRdb applying MiXCR to the RT-PCR reads. The sample records some 880,000 distinct CDR3 sequences, about a sixth being singletons. Sequenced: blood, either unsorted or a sorted T cell fraction (not recorded which). The receptors here all came from a human donor who was either an allogeneic HSCT recipient or a stem cell or donor lymphocyte infusion donor (not recorded which). It is not recorded whose cells these are; they may come from a transplant donor.

This clonotype was counted a few times. The V call is TRBV18, the J call TRBJ2-3, with TRBD2 matching 7 bases. The germline gives CDR1 KGHSH, CDR2 LQKENI. J gave up 4 bases and V 3 bases, and 13 bases lay outside the gene matches. The CDR3 has 17 residues. CDR3 region: CASSPTFTAAGADTQYF. DNA of the CDR3: TGTGCCAGCTCACCGACCTTCACCGCCGCGGGGGCAGATACGCAGTATTTT.

This clonotype has a single count. The rearrangement joins TRBV9 to TRBJ2-2; D may correspond to TRBD1 or TRBD2 (7 bases each). V dropped 2 bases and J dropped 0 bases, with 11 bases sitting between them. The length of the CDR3 is 16 residues. From germline, CDR1 is SGDLS and CDR2 YYNGEE. The CDR3 DNA sequence: TGTGCCAGCAGCGTCGGGGGGACAGCGAACACCGGGGAGCTGTTTTTT. It translates to CASSVGGTANTGELFF. The full variable domain, with the rest looked up from reference TRBV9 and TRBJ2-2, is DSGVTQTPKHLITATGQRVTLRCSPRSGDLSVYWYQQSLDQGLQFLIQYYNGEERAKGNILERFSAQQFPDLHSELNLSSLELGDSALYFCASSVGGTANTGELFFGEGSRLTVL.

In its sample, this clonotype was seen many times. The chain carries TRBV6-1 and TRBJ2-7, with TRBD2 matching over 14 bases. The CDR3 spans 14 residues. The germline V gene encodes CDR1 MNHNS and CDR2 SASEGT. With 6 bases clipped from V and 4 bases from J, the junction kept 2 bases outside the gene matches. Here the CDR3 DNA reads TGTGCCAGCAGAGGGACTAGCGGGAGTTACGAGCAGTACTTC. Translated: CASRGTSGSYEQYF.

At least ten counts were recorded for this clonotype. This sequence joins TRBV12-3 or TRBV12-4 and TRBJ2-7; no clear D gene. Trimming left V 4 bases short and J 3 bases short, with 16 bases between. The CDR3 is made up of 15 amino acids. This CDR3 is CASSSSDLRFYEQYF. In DNA, the CDR3 is TGTGCCAGCAGTTCGTCAGACTTACGATTCTACGAGCAGTACTTC.

This chain connects TRBV5-1 to TRBJ1-6; no firm D call. This CDR3 is 12 amino acids long. Deletions cut 0 bases from V and 11 bases from J, with 6 bases between. Germline V gene lookup returns CDR1 SGHRS and CDR2 YFSETQ. For the CDR3, the DNA is TGCGCCAGCAGCTTGGAGGGTCCACCCCTCCACTTT. Translated: CASSLEGPPLHF. Drawing the rest from reference TRBV5-1 and TRBJ1-6, the complete variable domain is KAGVTQTPRYLIKTRGQQVTLSCSPISGHRSVSWYQQTPGQGLQFLFEYFSETQRNKGNFPGRFSGRQFSNSRSEMNVSTLELGDSALYLCASSLEGPPLHFGNGTRLTVT.

This clonotype came up a few times. The chain combines TRBV20-1 with TRBJ1-1, with 9 bases identical to TRBD1. CDR3 length: 14 amino acids. CDR1 is DFQATT and CDR2 is SNEGSKA in the germline V gene (reference sequence). The V gene end was trimmed by 4 bases and the J gene end by 6 bases; junction bases not matched to a gene: 9. CDR3 residues: CSATLGTGRAEAFF. The CDR3 DNA reads TGCAGTGCTACCCTTGGGACAGGGAGGGCTGAAGCTTTCTTT.

In its sample, this clonotype was seen a few times. CDR3 in amino acids: CASRPDRGPETQYF. Written as DNA, the CDR3 is TGTGCCAGCAGACCCGATCGGGGCCCAGAGACCCAGTACTTC. V is TRBV11-1 and J is TRBJ2-5, with D tentatively TRBD1 or TRBD2 (5 bases each). Germline CDR1 and CDR2: SGHAT and FQDESV (reference sequence). This CDR3 spans 14 amino acids. With 6 bases removed from V and 4 bases from J, the gap between germline ends came to 15 bases.

The chain joins TRBV12-3 or TRBV12-4 to TRBJ2-3; weak D call: TRBD2 (6 bases). The CDR3 consists of 15 residues. Trimming took off 1 base at V and 7 bases at J, with 15 bases between the two ends. Here the CDR3 DNA reads TGTGCCAGCAGTTTAGTGGAGGGAGTGGTGAATACGCAGTATTTT. Amino acid sequence: CASSLVEGVVNTQYF.